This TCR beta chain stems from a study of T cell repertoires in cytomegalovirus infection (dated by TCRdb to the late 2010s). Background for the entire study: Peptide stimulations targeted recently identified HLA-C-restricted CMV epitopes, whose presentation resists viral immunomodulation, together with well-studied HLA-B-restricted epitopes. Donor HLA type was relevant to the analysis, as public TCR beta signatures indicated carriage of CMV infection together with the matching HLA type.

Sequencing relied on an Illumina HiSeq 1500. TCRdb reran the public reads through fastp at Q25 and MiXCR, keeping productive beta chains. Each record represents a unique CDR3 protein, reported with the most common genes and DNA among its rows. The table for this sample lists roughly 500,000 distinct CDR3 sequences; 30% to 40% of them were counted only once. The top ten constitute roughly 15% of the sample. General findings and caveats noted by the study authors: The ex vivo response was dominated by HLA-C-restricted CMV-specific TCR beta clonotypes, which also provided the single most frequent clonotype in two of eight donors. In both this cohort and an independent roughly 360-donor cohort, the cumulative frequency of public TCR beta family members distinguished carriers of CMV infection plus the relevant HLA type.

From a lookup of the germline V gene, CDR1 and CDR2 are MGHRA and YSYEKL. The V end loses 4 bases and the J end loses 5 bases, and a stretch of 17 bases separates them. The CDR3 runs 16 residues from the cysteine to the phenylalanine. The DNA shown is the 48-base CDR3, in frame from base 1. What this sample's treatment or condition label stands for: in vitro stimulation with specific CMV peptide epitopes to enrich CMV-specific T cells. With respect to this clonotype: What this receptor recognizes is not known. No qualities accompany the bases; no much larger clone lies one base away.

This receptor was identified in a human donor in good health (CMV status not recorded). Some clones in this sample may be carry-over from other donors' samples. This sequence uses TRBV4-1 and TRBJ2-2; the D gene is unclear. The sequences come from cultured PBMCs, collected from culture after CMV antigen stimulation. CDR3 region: CASSPVRVQVTGELFF. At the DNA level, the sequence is TGCGCCAGCAGCCCTGTTCGGGTGCAGGTTACCGGGGAGCTGTTTTTT.